This TCR beta chain was recovered during a study of blood T cells in healthy people across ages. Study observations and caveats: The CMV status of each donor remained undetermined, and this could have confounded shifts in expanded clonotypes.

To note about this clonotype: Its antigen is currently unknown.

CDR1 and CDR2 from the germline V gene are DFQATT and SNEGSKA (reference sequence). CDR3 length: 13 amino acids. Sample-barcoded 5' priming and a J-beta primer mix drove a second PCR of about 6 to 12 cycles. TCRdb ran MiXCR on the 5' RACE reads and lists one entry per CDR3 protein. This table has roughly 800,000 distinct CDR3 sequences, about 53% appearing once. Per-sample PBMC isolation yielded at least 7 million cells. The TCR originated in a man older than 75 in good health. Sequences were obtained from blood. The gene calls are TRBV20-1 and TRBJ2-1, with TRBD2 matching 7 bases. The CDR3 protein is CRAAGSSYNEQFF. The CDR3 nucleotides read TGCAGGGCAGCGGGGAGCTCCTACAATGAGCAGTTCTTC.